The entry below gives a single T cell receptor (beta chain) sequence along with its context. This record comes from a study of cytomegalovirus exposure and HLA in healthy donors. Primers for the PCR totalled 60 Vbeta and 13 Jbeta. TCRdb keeps only in-frame clones here, not all; method: immunoSEQ multiplex PCR. Seen here are roughly 140,000 clones, less than 65% observed once, and the top ten hold about 2.9%. The TCR was taken from a woman aged 25 to 39 in good health and CMV-seropositive. The material sequenced was PBMCs.

The CDR3 region has the DNA TGTGCCAGCAGCTTAAAGACAGGGTCTGGTGGCTACACCTTC. Translating gives CASSLKTGSGGYTF. The chain is built from TRBV7-9 and TRBJ1-2, with 7 positions matching TRBD1. Germline CDR1 and CDR2: SEHNR and FQNEAQ (reference sequence). The CDR3 has 14 residues. After removal of 2 bases from V and 7 bases from J, the junction contained 7 bases not matched to a gene.